The 26 T cell receptor beta chains given below trace back to one sample, sequenced in a study of T cells in Graves' hyperthyroidism and ophthalmopathy. Template material for amplifying TCR beta CDR3 regions consisted of RNA transcripts. TCR CDR3 underwent first-round RT-PCR with the HTBI primer set. Each CDR3 protein is one row after TCRdb ran MiXCR on the multiplex PCR reads. The table shows some 500,000 distinct CDR3 sequences, with about an eighth occurring only once. The sequenced sample consisted of blood. The receptors originated from a woman between 18 and 29 years old with Graves' hyperthyroidism.

V and J are TRBV30 and TRBJ2-7; the match to TRBD1 covers 7 bases. Germline V gene sequence: CDR1 GTSNPN, CDR2 SVGIG (reference sequence). This CDR3 spans 13 amino acids. V trimming: 5 bases; J trimming: 4 bases; junction bases outside the gene matches: 8. The CDR3 loop is CAWGRDSLYEQYV. The CDR3 DNA follows: TGTGCCTGGGGCCGGGACAGTCTTTACGAGCAGTACGTC.

In this sample, this clonotype turned up a few times. Because it lacks the conserved phenylalanine or tryptophan at the end, this CDR3 is likely a read error. The gene calls are TRBV27 and TRBJ2-7; 11 nucleotides line up with TRBD2. Germline CDR1 and CDR2: MNHEY and SMNVEV (reference sequence). The CDR3 sequence is 18 residues long. With 7 bases clipped from V and 0 bases from J, the junction kept 14 bases outside the gene matches. As DNA, the CDR3 is TGTGCCAGCACCCCCATCCGGACTAGCGGGCTCTTCTCCTACGAGCAGTACCTC. Translated, it gives CASTPIRTSGLFSYEQYL.

This clonotype was found a few times. The gene calls are TRBV7-6 and TRBJ2-3; D possibly corresponds to TRBD1 (5 bases). V was shortened by 0 bases and J by 6 bases, with 10 bases between the two germline ends. CDR3 length: 14 amino acids. Germline V gene lookup returns CDR1 SGHVS and CDR2 FNYEAQ. The CDR3 loop is CASSLAVRADTQYF. In DNA form, the CDR3 reads TGTGCCAGCAGCTTAGCTGTCAGGGCGGATACGCAGTATTTT.

This clonotype was seen a single time. The J gene is TRBJ2-7, the V gene TRBV30; 8 bases are a match to TRBD2. Germline loops: CDR1 GTSNPN, CDR2 SVGIG (reference sequence). This CDR3 region has 15 residues. V was pared by 2 bases and J by 3 bases, with 9 bases of the junction left unmatched. CDR3: CAWSPGGTRNYEQYF. The CDR3 nucleotides are TGTGCCTGGAGTCCGGGGGGGACACGGAACTACGAGCAGTACTTC.

The V gene is TRBV6-1, the J gene TRBJ1-1; D perhaps matches TRBD1 (5 bases). Germline V CDR1 and CDR2: MNHNS, SASEGT. V lost 5 bases and J lost 4, with 14 bases in between. This CDR3 region has 14 residues. In DNA, the CDR3 is TGTGCCAGCAGTTATAATGCGAGGGGCACTGAAGCTTTCTTT. It translates to CASSYNARGTEAFF.

This clonotype was seen at least ten times. The genes are TRBV12-3 or TRBV12-4 and TRBJ2-2; 7 bases align to TRBD1. This CDR3 has 16 residues. Trimming removed 7 bases from V and 4 bases from J; junction bases left unmatched: 12. CDR3 region: CASTQSDRVGTGELFF. CDR3 nucleotides: TGTGCCAGCACCCAATCTGACAGGGTCGGCACCGGGGAGCTGTTTTTT.

This clonotype was recorded many times. This chain links TRBV11-3 with TRBJ2-3; D is unresolved. V lost 5 bases and J lost 0, with 18 bases in between. The CDR3 is made up of 17 amino acids. The germline CDR1 and CDR2 sequences are SGHNT and YENEEA. In nucleotides, the CDR3 is TGTGCCAGCAGCGCCCGTAACCGTGGCGGTAGCACAGATACGCAGTATTTT. This codes for CASSARNRGGSTDTQYF.

Ten or more counts support this clonotype. This chain joins TRBV5-1 and TRBJ2-5; 8 positions agree with TRBD2. The CDR3 has 14 amino acids. Germline V CDR1 and CDR2: SGHRS, YFSETQ. J was trimmed by 6 bases and V by 0 bases; bases with no gene match: 4. The CDR3 region is CASSLGSGMKTQYF. For the CDR3, the DNA is TGCGCCAGCAGCTTGGGTAGCGGGATGAAGACCCAGTACTTC.

This clonotype was picked up many times. The CDR3 here is CASSQVLAGAAEQFF. The CDR3, as DNA: TGTGCCAGCAGCCAAGTTCTAGCGGGAGCTGCTGAGCAGTTCTTC. The rearrangement uses TRBV14 and TRBJ2-1, with TRBD2 matching over 10 bases. The CDR3 consists of 15 residues. V shed 1 base and J 9 bases; nucleotides not matched to a gene: 6. CDR1 and CDR2 from the germline V gene are SGHDN and FVKESK.

In this sample, this clonotype turned up a few times. The rearrangement joins TRBV29-1 to TRBJ2-1; 11 bases map to TRBD1. Trimming cost V 7 bases and J 9 bases; bases outside gene matches: 5. Germline assignment: CDR1 SQVTM and CDR2 ANQGSEA. The CDR3 has 12 residues. The DNA of the CDR3 is TGCAGCGCGGGACAGGGGGGGGCTGAGCAGTTCTTC. It is translated as CSAGQGGAEQFF.

The chain joins TRBV11-2 to TRBJ2-4; the D is unclear. Germline V gene sequence: CDR1 SGHAT, CDR2 FQNNGV. Trimming cost V 7 bases and J 7 bases, with 20 bases left between them. CDR3 length: 15 residues. The CDR3 DNA reads TGTGCCAGCACCCCCTCGCCAACCTTGTGGAACATTCAGTACTTC. This codes for CASTPSPTLWNIQYF. Full variable domain (rest looked up from reference TRBV11-2 and TRBJ2-4): EAGVAQSPRYKIIEKRQSVAFWCNPISGHATLYWYQQILGQGPKLLIQFQNNGVVDDSQLPKDRFSAERLKGVDSTLKIQPAKLEDSAVYLCASTPSPTLWNIQYFGAGTRLSVL.

This rearrangement joins TRBV3-1 to TRBJ2-7; D uncertain. Germline CDR1 LGHDT, CDR2 YNNKEL (reference sequence). The CDR3 runs to 15 residues. V gave up 1 base and J gave up 1 base, with 11 bases separating them. The CDR3, as DNA: TGTGCCAGCAGCCAAGGCCCCCTTACATCCTACGAGCAGTACTTC. Protein: CASSQGPLTSYEQYF.

A word on this clonotype: A read error is possible here, since a much larger clone lies one base away. V usage is TRBV7-3 and J usage is TRBJ2-2; a weak D match, TRBD1 (6 bases). Per germline, CDR1 SGHTA and CDR2 FQGTGA. This CDR3 is built from 17 residues. The CDR3 DNA sequence: TGTGCCAGCAGCTTAAGAAATGGGGGCGCGAACGCCGGGGAGCTGTTTTTT. Protein: CASSLRNGGANAGELFF.

The V and J genes are TRBV24-1 and TRBJ2-7, with 10 bases identical to TRBD1. Germline assignment: CDR1 KGHDR and CDR2 SFDVKD. J gave up 2 bases and V 2 bases, and 2 bases lay outside the gene matches. This CDR3 comprises 15 residues. CDR3 sequence reads: CATSDSGTGAYEQYV. CDR3 bases: TGTGCCACCAGTGATTCCGGGACAGGGGCCTACGAGCAGTACGTC.

This clonotype was found many times. The J gene is TRBJ1-1, the V gene TRBV6-1; the D gene is possibly TRBD1 (5 bases). The V gene lost 5 bases and the J gene lost 2 bases, with 12 bases spanning the gap. This CDR3 spans 14 amino acids. Germline values: CDR1 MNHNS, CDR2 SASEGT. Here the CDR3 reads CASSLTTVNTEAFF. In DNA form, the CDR3 reads TGTGCCAGCAGTCTAACGACAGTCAACACTGAAGCTTTCTTT.

The chain carries TRBV4-1 and TRBJ2-3, with D perhaps matching TRBD1 or TRBD2 (5 bases each). V lost 0 bases and J lost 3, with 13 bases in between. CDR1 and CDR2 (germline): MGHRA, YSYEKL. CDR3 size: 16 residues. CDR3 sequence reads: CASSQDGGVWTDTQYF. DNA of the CDR3: TGCGCCAGCAGCCAAGATGGGGGAGTCTGGACAGATACGCAGTATTTT.

The V and J genes are TRBV2 and TRBJ1-2; weak D call: TRBD1 (5 bases). The CDR3 contains 15 residues. CDR1 and CDR2 (germline): SNHLY, FYNNEI. V gave up 3 bases and J gave up 5 bases, with 16 bases separating them. CDR3 amino acids: CASSDRSGALYGYTF. As DNA, the CDR3 is TGTGCCAGCAGTGACAGGTCTGGGGCCCTATATGGCTACACCTTC.

This clonotype was observed many times. The genes are TRBV11-1 and TRBJ2-7; TRBD1 matches 8 bases. The germline V gene has CDR1 SGHAT and CDR2 FQDESV (reference sequence). This CDR3 is built from 14 residues. J lost 7 bases, V lost 7 bases, and 12 bases had no gene match. The CDR3 protein is CASIKDRASREQYF. DNA for the CDR3: TGTGCCAGCATCAAGGACAGGGCCTCTAGGGAGCAGTACTTC.

This clonotype was seen many times. The chain uses TRBV19 and TRBJ2-5; D is possibly TRBD2 (6 bases). Germline V gene lookup returns CDR1 LNHDA and CDR2 SQIVND (reference sequence). CDR3 length: 13 residues. Trimming left V 3 bases short and J 5 bases short, with 10 bases between. CDR3: CASSIHGSETQYF. The CDR3 DNA follows: TGTGCCAGTAGTATCCACGGGAGTGAGACCCAGTACTTC. The whole variable domain, filled in from reference TRBV19 and TRBJ2-5, reads DGGITQSPKYLFRKEGQNVTLSCEQNLNHDAMYWYRQDPGQGLRLIYYSQIVNDFQKGDIAEGYSVSREKKESFPLTVTSAQKNPTAFYLCASSIHGSETQYFGPGTRLLVL.

About this clonotype itself: A clone one base away is much larger, so this may be a read error. The CDR3 loop is CASSSLRTGRYYGQYF. CDR3 nucleotides: TGTGCCAGTAGTTCCCTCCGGACAGGCCGATATTACGGGCAGTACTTC. The chain joins TRBV19 to TRBJ2-7; 7 bases align to TRBD1. The CDR3 consists of 16 residues. Germline V gene lookup returns CDR1 LNHDA and CDR2 SQIVND (reference sequence).

The chain recombines TRBV7-3 with TRBJ2-1, with D possibly matching TRBD2 (6 bases). This CDR3 contains 14 residues. Germline V gene lookup returns CDR1 SGHTA and CDR2 FQGTGA. The V gene lost 2 bases and the J gene lost 9 bases, with 14 bases spanning the gap. In nucleotides, the CDR3 is TGTGCCAGCAGCTTAGGGACTCTCCCCGGTGAGCAGTTCTTC. Translated: CASSLGTLPGEQFF.

This clonotype occurred many times. J is TRBJ1-4 and V is TRBV12-3 or TRBV12-4, with 7 positions matching TRBD1. The V segment lost 3 bases and the J segment 5 bases; nucleotides outside the gene matches: 9. This CDR3 is built from 16 residues. CDR3 coding DNA: TGTGCCAGCAGTTTGCCTTCACAGGGGAGAAATGAAAAACTGTTTTTT. Protein: CASSLPSQGRNEKLFF.

The table lists this clonotype with many counts. V is TRBV6-1 and J is TRBJ2-7; 10 positions match TRBD2. Germline values: CDR1 MNHNS, CDR2 SASEGT. The CDR3 is made up of 17 amino acids. J lost 2 bases, V lost 8 bases, and 15 bases had no gene match. CDR3 in amino acids: CASEGRLAGGPTYEQYV. CDR3 coding DNA: TGTGCCAGCGAGGGAAGGTTAGCGGGAGGCCCCACCTACGAGCAGTACGTC.

In its sample, this clonotype was seen a few times. A much larger clone lies a single base off, so this may be a read error. The V and J genes are TRBV2 and TRBJ2-2; D perhaps matches TRBD2 (5 bases). Germline values: CDR1 SNHLY, CDR2 FYNNEI. The CDR3 consists of 14 residues. CDR3: CASKEDANTGELVF. Written as DNA, the CDR3 is TGTGCCAGCAAGGAAGACGCGAACACCGGGGAGCTGGTTTTT.

This clonotype was found a few times. The rearrangement joins TRBV10-1 to TRBJ2-1; the match to TRBD2 covers 10 bases. Germline V gives CDR1 WNHNN, CDR2 SYGVQD (reference sequence). V lost 3 bases, J lost 6 bases, and 2 bases stayed unmatched. This CDR3 contains 14 residues. The CDR3 bases are TGCGCCAGCAGTGACAGCGGGAGGGCCAATGAGCAGTTCTTC. Translating it yields CASSDSGRANEQFF.

This clonotype has ten or more counts. CDR3 protein: CASSYSKTATNEKLFF. The CDR3 bases are TGTGCCAGCAGTTACTCGAAGACAGCAACTAATGAAAAACTGTTTTTT. The V call is TRBV6-5, the J call TRBJ1-4; a possible D gene is TRBD1 (5 bases). Trimming removed 0 bases at V and 0 bases at J, with 8 bases between. The CDR3 loop spans 16 amino acids. Germline V gene data show CDR1 as MNHEY and CDR2 as SVGAGI.